This T cell receptor (beta chain) was obtained from a study of blood T cell repertoires in COVID-19. Study summary: The United States, Italy and Spain supplied acute and convalescent COVID-19 samples. T cells, B-cell-depleted T cells, or PBMCs provided the cDNA or gDNA that served as material.

The junction had 4 bases not matched to a gene; V was cut back by 0 bases and J by 4 bases. Germline CDR1 reads SGDLS; CDR2 reads YYNGEE. CDR3 length: 14 residues. Using immunoSEQ multiplex PCR, the repertoire was profiled, and TCRdb retains in-frame clones only, with some absent. The table lists some 370,000 clones, 80% to 90% of them singletons, with about 1.2% in the top ten. The TCR sequence derives from a man aged 35 to 55 with acute or convalescent COVID-19. Sequencing used peripheral blood. The genes are TRBV9 and TRBJ2-7, with 7 bases lining up with TRBD2. The CDR3 here is CASSVGASGYEQYF. The CDR3 coding sequence is TGTGCCAGCAGCGTAGGGGCTAGCGGTTACGAGCAGTACTTC.